Each of the 16 T cell receptor beta chains below was sequenced from the same sample in a study of T-cell memory formation after mild COVID-19. TCRdb passed the 5' RACE reads through MiXCR, listing each CDR3 protein once. The sample has around 99,000 distinct CDR3 sequences, around an eighth seen once. The sample taken for sequencing was PBMCs or a T cell subset sorted from them (not recorded which). These receptors originate from a young man who had mild COVID-19 (a few samples of this study predate the infection). Cell type and time point are not known.

The chain joins TRBV6-1 to TRBJ1-1; maybe TRBD1 (5 bases). The CDR3 totals 11 residues. Trimming pared 8 bases from V and 11 bases from J, leaving 15 bases between. From germline, CDR1 is MNHNS and CDR2 SASEGT. The CDR3 DNA reads as TGTGCCAGCGGTGGCCCAGGGAACGCTTTCTTT. Its protein product is CASGGPGNAFF.

The chain employs TRBV7-8 and TRBJ2-7; D ambiguous. V lost 1 base, J lost 5 bases, and 9 bases lay in between. CDR1 is SGHVS, CDR2 FQNEAQ, per germline. This CDR3 is 13 amino acids long. This CDR3 is CASSLERAHEQYF. For the CDR3, the DNA is TGTGCCAGCAGCTTAGAAAGGGCCCACGAGCAGTACTTC.

This clonotype has more than one count but fewer than ten. The chain recombines TRBV7-9 with TRBJ2-5; TRBD2 matches 13 bases. There are 15 residues in the CDR3. Germline V gene lookup returns CDR1 SEHNR and CDR2 FQNEAQ (reference sequence). J gave up 3 bases and V 7 bases, and 5 bases lay outside the gene matches. The CDR3 loop reads CASNLGLAGEETQYF. Here the CDR3 DNA reads TGTGCCAGCAACCTTGGACTAGCGGGGGAAGAGACCCAGTACTTC.

This clonotype appeared a few times. The chain couples TRBV19 to TRBJ2-7; D is undetermined. Germline values: CDR1 LNHDA, CDR2 SQIVND (reference sequence). V lost 6 bases to trimming and J lost 5 bases, with 11 bases between them. The CDR3 contains 12 residues. The CDR3 sequence is CASSPGFHEQYF. The CDR3 bases are TGTGCCAGTAGCCCCGGGTTTCACGAGCAGTACTTC.

The gene calls are TRBV27 and TRBJ2-1, with 7 bases lining up with TRBD2. Germline assignment: CDR1 MNHEY and CDR2 SMNVEV (reference sequence). CDR3 length equals 12 residues. J was trimmed by 9 bases and V by 8 bases; bases with no gene match: 7. The CDR3 reads CASRGGVPEQFF. In nucleotides, the CDR3 is TGTGCCAGCCGTGGGGGGGTTCCTGAGCAGTTCTTC.

This clonotype was recorded a few times. The CDR3 region is CASSQEQQRSTDTQYF. The CDR3 region has the DNA TGCGCCAGCAGCCAAGAACAACAGCGTAGCACAGATACGCAGTATTTT. The chain joins TRBV4-3 to TRBJ2-3, with D unresolved. The CDR3 consists of 16 residues. Trimming cost V 0 bases and J 0 bases, with 10 bases left between them. Germline CDR1 is LGHNA and CDR2 is YSLEER.

This clonotype was observed a handful of times. The chain couples TRBV4-2 to TRBJ2-2; no clear D gene. The CDR3 extends over 15 amino acids. V was cut by 1 base and J by 0 bases, with 6 bases left in between. From germline, CDR1 is LGHNA and CDR2 YNFKEQ. CDR3 in amino acids: CASSQADPNTGELFF. The CDR3 bases are TGTGCCAGCAGCCAAGCGGATCCGAACACCGGGGAGCTGTTTTTT.

The J gene is TRBJ1-5, the V gene TRBV14; the D is unclear. Germline CDR1 SGHDN, CDR2 FVKESK. Trimming removed 4 bases at V and 6 bases at J, with 10 bases between. The CDR3 is 13 amino acids. The CDR3 region has the DNA TGTGCCAGCAGCCCTGGTTGGGGTCAGCCCCAGCATTTT. Translation gives CASSPGWGQPQHF. The complete variable domain, with remaining parts taken from reference TRBV14 and TRBJ1-5, reads EAGVTQFPSHSVIEKGQTVTLRCDPISGHDNLYWYRRVMGKEIKFLLHFVKESKQDESGMPNNRFLAERTGGTYSTLKVQPAELEDSGVYFCASSPGWGQPQHFGDGTRLSIL.

The chain uses TRBV4-1 and TRBJ1-2, with D possibly being TRBD1 (5 bases). With 0 bases removed from V and 6 bases from J, the gap between germline ends came to 17 bases. The CDR3 contains 16 residues. Per the germline V gene, CDR1 is MGHRA and CDR2 is YSYEKL. Written as DNA, the CDR3 is TGCGCCAGCAGCCAAGATCAACATGGGGCTTTGGATGGCTACACCTTC. Residues: CASSQDQHGALDGYTF.

V usage is TRBV19 and J usage is TRBJ1-2; D might be TRBD1 (6 bases). CDR1 and CDR2 from the germline V gene are LNHDA and SQIVND (reference sequence). The CDR3 contains 15 residues. V lost 3 bases and J 8 bases, leaving 19 bases between the germline ends. The CDR3 loop reads CASSITGSRIYGYTF. CDR3 nucleotide sequence: TGTGCCAGTAGTATCACAGGGTCGAGGATCTACGGCTACACCTTC.

This clonotype has a handful of counts. V and J are TRBV4-3 and TRBJ2-4; 11 bases agree with TRBD2. The CDR3 is 15 residues long. V gave up 6 bases and J gave up 6 bases; unmatched junction bases: 7. Germline lookup yields CDR1 LGHNA and CDR2 YSLEER. Here the CDR3 DNA reads TGCGCCAGCAGTACACTAGCGGGGGCTTCAAACATTCAGTACTTC. The encoded protein is CASSTLAGASNIQYF.

This clonotype occurred a few times. The chain is built from TRBV7-2 and TRBJ1-1; D is ambiguous. This CDR3 comprises 13 residues. CDR1 and CDR2 (germline): SGHTA, FQGNSA. Trimming removed 5 bases from V and 7 bases from J, with 14 bases in between. Written as DNA, the CDR3 is TGTGCCAGCAGCCTCGTTTATAAACATGAAGCTTTCTTT. Its protein product is CASSLVYKHEAFF.

The J gene is TRBJ2-1, the V gene TRBV29-1; a possible D gene is TRBD1 (6 bases). Germline V gene data show CDR1 as SQVTM and CDR2 as ANQGSEA. The CDR3 contains 16 residues. The germline V and J ends were trimmed by 7 bases and 1 base, with 20 bases remaining between them. The CDR3 DNA sequence: TGCAGCGGTGAGGGCAGGGGTCTTTGGTCCTACAATGAGCAGTTCTTC. As protein: CSGEGRGLWSYNEQFF.

The chain recombines TRBV24-1 with TRBJ2-2, with 9 bases fitting TRBD1. The CDR3 is 17 amino acids. Germline-derived CDR1 and CDR2 are KGHDR and SFDVKD. The trim removed 4 bases at V and 3 bases at J, leaving 8 bases unmatched. CDR3 coding DNA: TGTGCCACCAGTGAGCCCCGGACAGGGGAGGACACCGGGGAGCTGTTTTTT. Translated, it gives CATSEPRTGEDTGELFF.

This clonotype was counted a few times. The gene calls are TRBV19 and TRBJ1-5; no clear D. Per germline, CDR1 LNHDA and CDR2 SQIVND (reference sequence). This CDR3 is built from 13 residues. V lost 5 bases to trimming and J lost 2 bases, with 7 bases between them. The CDR3 DNA is TGTGCCAGTAGTTCGTGGGGCAATCAGCCCCAGCATTTT. This codes for CASSSWGNQPQHF.

This chain uses TRBV7-9 with TRBJ2-1; 9 positions agree with TRBD2. The CDR3 has 18 amino acids. The germline CDR1 and CDR2 sequences are SEHNR and FQNEAQ (reference sequence). V trimming: 0 bases; J trimming: 4 bases; junction bases outside the gene matches: 10. CDR3 in amino acids: CASSLAMLAGLEYNEQFF. The CDR3 bases are TGTGCCAGCAGCTTAGCGATGCTAGCGGGACTGGAGTACAATGAGCAGTTCTTC. Drawing the rest from reference TRBV7-9 and TRBJ2-1, the complete variable domain is DTGVSQNPRHKITKRGQNVTFRCDPISEHNRLYWYRQTLGQGPEFLTYFQNEAQLEKSRLLSDRFSAERPKGSFSTLEIQRTEQGDSAMYLCASSLAMLAGLEYNEQFFGPGTRLTVL.